Shown below are 13 T cell receptor beta chains from a single sample sequenced in a study of blood T cell repertoires in COVID-19. Using immunoSEQ multiplex PCR, the repertoire was profiled, and TCRdb retains in-frame clones only, with some absent. Counted here are 140,000 or so clones, 65% to 80% occurring once; the ten biggest clones make up over 15%. Material for sequencing was peripheral blood. The source of these receptors is a man aged 45 to 65 with acute or convalescent COVID-19.

The chain's CDR3 is CAWSADRDRGLLNTEAFF. Written as DNA, the CDR3 is TGTGCCTGGAGTGCGGACCGGGACAGGGGGCTTTTGAACACTGAAGCTTTCTTT. This sequence joins TRBV30 and TRBJ1-1; 12 nucleotides line up with TRBD1. The germline gives CDR1 GTSNPN, CDR2 SVGIG (reference sequence). The trim removed 1 base at V and 0 bases at J, leaving 9 bases unmatched. CDR3 length equals 18 residues. The full variable domain, in which reference TRBV30 and TRBJ1-1 provide the parts outside the CDR3, is SQTIHQWPATLVQPVGSPLSLECTVEGTSNPNLYWYRQAAGRGLQLLFYSVGIGQISSEVPQNLSASRPQDRQFILSSKKLLLSDSGFYLCAWSADRDRGLLNTEAFFGQGTRLTVV.

This clone has more than one count but fewer than ten. V and J are TRBV19 and TRBJ1-3; the D is unclear. The CDR3 has 13 amino acids. Germline V lookup: CDR1 LNHDA, CDR2 SQIVND (reference sequence). V gave up 5 bases and J gave up 4 bases, with 9 bases separating them. This CDR3 is CASSGLQGNTIYF. The CDR3 coding sequence is TGTGCCAGTAGTGGTCTTCAGGGAAACACCATATATTTT.

In its sample, this clone was seen once. This chain connects TRBV7-8 to TRBJ2-7, with 12 bases lining up with TRBD2. Germline V gene sequence: CDR1 SGHVS, CDR2 FQNEAQ. J lost 6 bases, V lost 2 bases, and 11 bases had no gene match. This CDR3 comprises 17 residues. This CDR3 reads CASSLSASGGAPSEQYV. Written as DNA, the CDR3 is TGTGCCAGCAGCTTATCGGCTAGCGGGGGGGCCCCCTCCGAGCAGTACGTC.

V and J are TRBV7-9 and TRBJ2-5; perhaps TRBD1 as D (5 bases). Germline V lookup: CDR1 SEHNR, CDR2 FQNEAQ (reference sequence). The CDR3 is made up of 15 amino acids. Trimming removed 5 bases at V and 1 base at J, with 14 bases between. The CDR3 reads CASSPVSGPQETQYF. The CDR3 coding sequence is TGTGCCAGCAGCCCCGTATCAGGGCCCCAAGAGACCCAGTACTTC.

Only a few counts were recorded for this clone. The rearrangement links TRBV29-1 to TRBJ2-7; tentatively, D is TRBD1 (6 bases). Looked up from germline, CDR1 is SQVTM and CDR2 is ANQGSEA. The CDR3 consists of 12 residues. V was cut by 4 bases and J by 6 bases, with 13 bases left in between. CDR3 sequence reads: CSVVRGDREQYF. CDR3 sequence (DNA): TGCAGCGTTGTCAGGGGAGATCGCGAGCAGTACTTC.

The chain carries TRBV3-1 (or the pseudogene TRBV3-2) and TRBJ1-6, with D possibly matching TRBD1 (5 bases). Germline lookup yields CDR1 LGHDT and CDR2 YNNKEL (reference sequence). The V end lost 4 bases, the J end lost 1 base, and 11 bases lay between the germline ends. The CDR3 is 16 amino acids. CDR3 protein: CASSPTQGSYNSPLHF. CDR3 bases: TGTGCCAGCAGCCCTACTCAGGGTTCCTATAATTCACCCCTCCACTTT.

V usage is TRBV6-6 and J usage is TRBJ1-3, with TRBD1 matching 8 bases. The CDR3 totals 14 residues. The trim removed 5 bases at V and 4 bases at J, leaving 4 bases unmatched. Germline loops: CDR1 MNHNY, CDR2 SVGAGI (reference sequence). The CDR3: CASSTDRAGNTIYF. The CDR3 nucleotides read TGTGCCAGCAGTACGGACAGGGCAGGAAACACCATATATTTT.

The V gene is TRBV25-1, the J gene TRBJ2-1, with 11 positions matching TRBD1. Germline V lookup: CDR1 MGHDK, CDR2 SYGVNS. With V trimmed by 1 base and J by 5 bases, 7 bases remained unmatched. This CDR3 comprises 17 residues. CDR3 residues: CASSEFRGQGANNEQFF. As DNA, the CDR3 is TGTGCCAGCAGTGAATTTAGAGGACAGGGGGCAAACAATGAGCAGTTCTTC.

A remark on this clone: Other DNA sequences within the sample encode an identical CDR3. The rearrangement joins TRBV19 to TRBJ2-5; 11 nucleotides agree with TRBD2. After removal of 4 bases from V and 2 bases from J, the junction contained 6 bases not matched to a gene. The germline gives CDR1 LNHDA, CDR2 SQIVND (reference sequence). The CDR3 runs to 16 residues. The CDR3 DNA reads as TGTGCCAGTAGTACCGGGACTAGCGGAGGGCAAGAGACCCAGTACTTC. Its translation: CASSTGTSGGQETQYF. The whole variable domain, remainder taken from reference TRBV19 and TRBJ2-5, is DGGITQSPKYLFRKEGQNVTLSCEQNLNHDAMYWYRQDPGQGLRLIYYSQIVNDFQKGDIAEGYSVSREKKESFPLTVTSAQKNPTAFYLCASSTGTSGGQETQYFGPGTRLLVL.

The sample holds one count of this clone. V gene TRBV11-2 combines with J gene TRBJ1-1, with D possibly matching TRBD1 (5 bases). Germline V gene lookup returns CDR1 SGHAT and CDR2 FQNNGV. V was trimmed by 1 base and J by 4 bases, leaving 7 bases between them. This CDR3 is built from 13 residues. This CDR3 is CASSLGGVTEAFF. The CDR3 DNA reads TGTGCCAGCAGCTTAGGGGGGGTCACTGAAGCTTTCTTT.

This clone was observed a few times. This sequence joins TRBV19 and TRBJ1-6, with 10 bases fitting TRBD1. CDR1 is LNHDA and CDR2 is SQIVND in the germline V gene (reference sequence). The V segment lost 8 bases and the J segment 8 bases; nucleotides outside the gene matches: 6. This CDR3 comprises 14 residues. Here the CDR3 DNA reads TGTGCCAGTTCTACCGGGACAGGGGATTCACCCCTCCACTTT. It specifies CASSTGTGDSPLHF.

A single count supports this clone. The chain combines TRBV27 with TRBJ1-1; 9 bases map to TRBD1. Per germline, CDR1 MNHEY and CDR2 SMNVEV (reference sequence). V lost 8 bases to trimming and J lost 5 bases; unmatched junction nucleotides: 9. The CDR3 sequence is 14 residues long. The CDR3 sequence: CASGDRDGETEAFF. DNA of the CDR3: TGTGCCAGCGGGGACAGGGACGGAGAAACTGAAGCTTTCTTT.

A few counts support this clone. V and J are TRBV24-1 and TRBJ2-3; 10 bases match TRBD1. Germline CDR1 reads KGHDR; CDR2 reads SFDVKD. This CDR3 has 16 residues. V gave up 4 bases and J gave up 1 base; unmatched junction bases: 4. The DNA of the CDR3 is TGTGCCACCAGTGAAACAGGACAGGGGGGCACAGATACGCAGTATTTT. This codes for CATSETGQGGTDTQYF.